This T cell receptor beta chain came from a study of control samples from healthy donors and cancer patients. Some clones are missing from TCRdb's copy, which holds only in-frame ones; the method was immunoSEQ multiplex PCR. Counted here are about 230,000 clones, more than 65% occurring once; the ten biggest clones make up about an eighth. The germline CDR1 and CDR2 sequences are KGHSH and LQKENI. V lost 6 bases and J lost 7; bases outside the gene matches: 15. The CDR3 consists of 16 residues. This TCR was recovered from a woman aged 55-75 years with lung cancer. Source material: PBMCs. The gene calls are TRBV18 and TRBJ1-5; 7 bases match TRBD1. For the CDR3, the DNA is TGTGCCAGCTCCGCCCAGGGGGTGAGGGAAGGACAGCCCCAGCATTTT. This gives the protein CASSAQGVREGQPQHF.